The 13 T cell receptor beta chains below were found in one sample sequenced in a study of T-cell reconstitution after alpha-beta-depleted transplantation in children. Preparation of the TCRbeta library was carried out with unique molecular identifiers. Each CDR3 protein gets one entry after TCRdb re-called the PCR reads with MiXCR. The table includes around 440,000 distinct CDR3 sequences, 16% detected once. The sequencing here drew on PBMCs, mostly from graft donor cells, taken 360 days after TCRalphabeta/CD19-depleted stem cell transplant. The receptors originated from a boy less than two years old who had a stem cell transplant for Wiskott-Aldrich syndrome, so the T cells may come from the graft donor.

The J gene is TRBJ1-1, the V gene TRBV12-3 or TRBV12-4; D ambiguous. Trimming took 2 bases from V and 0 from J, leaving 4 bases between them. The length of the CDR3 is 13 residues. For the CDR3, the DNA is TGTGCCAGCAGTTTAAACGTGAACACTGAAGCTTTCTTT. It specifies CASSLNVNTEAFF.

The rearrangement uses TRBV7-9 and TRBJ2-1; 9 bases are shared with TRBD2. The junction had 12 bases not matched to a gene; V was cut back by 5 bases and J by 10 bases. The CDR3 totals 15 residues. The germline gives CDR1 SEHNR, CDR2 FQNEAQ (reference sequence). Written as DNA, the CDR3 is TGTGCCAGCAGCCCCGGGCTAGCGGGACGAAGAGAGCAGTTCTTC. Residues: CASSPGLAGRREQFF.

This clonotype has only a few counts. The rearrangement uses TRBV25-1 and TRBJ2-2; 7 bases align to TRBD2. The germline V gene has CDR1 MGHDK and CDR2 SYGVNS. The CDR3 contains 15 residues. J gave up 3 bases and V 6 bases, and 7 bases lay outside the gene matches. CDR3 in DNA: TGTGCCAGCAGGGGCGGGAGTGCGGACACCGGGGAGCTGTTTTTT. It specifies CASRGGSADTGELFF.

V gene TRBV5-1 combines with J gene TRBJ2-2; D is unresolved. V lost 0 bases and J 6 bases, leaving 9 bases between the germline ends. CDR1 is SGHRS and CDR2 is YFSETQ in the germline V gene. The CDR3 has 14 residues. The CDR3 is CASSLDQLSGELFF. The CDR3 DNA is TGCGCCAGCAGCTTGGACCAGTTGTCCGGGGAGCTGTTTTTT.

This clonotype was found a few times. This rearrangement joins TRBV10-3 to TRBJ2-3, with D possibly matching TRBD1 (6 bases). Germline V lookup: CDR1 ENHRY, CDR2 SYGVKD. The V end lost 0 bases, the J end lost 3 bases, and 13 bases lay between the germline ends. The CDR3 has 16 residues. This CDR3 is CAISESLTGLTDTQYF. For the CDR3, the DNA is TGTGCCATCAGTGAGTCATTAACAGGGTTGACAGATACGCAGTATTTT.

At least ten counts were recorded for this clonotype. The rearrangement joins TRBV12-3 or TRBV12-4 to TRBJ1-1; the D is unclear. The germline V and J ends were trimmed by 5 bases and 6 bases, with 13 bases remaining between them. This CDR3 spans 13 amino acids. The DNA for the CDR3 is TGTGCCAGCAGTCCCGGTCGGAGGGCTGAAGCTTTCTTT. It translates to CASSPGRRAEAFF.

V gene TRBV2 combines with J gene TRBJ2-5; 7 nucleotides agree with TRBD2. CDR1 and CDR2 (germline): SNHLY, FYNNEI. This CDR3 contains 17 residues. With V trimmed by 5 bases and J by 6 bases, 18 bases remained unmatched. CDR3 DNA: TGTGCCAGCAGTCCCCCGGGACTACCGTTTTCAAGTCAGACCCAGTACTTC. Its protein is CASSPPGLPFSSQTQYF.

This clonotype was observed a few times. V is TRBV7-2 and J is TRBJ2-2, with D tentatively TRBD2 (7 bases). The CDR3 contains 16 residues. V was trimmed by 5 bases and J by 3 bases, leaving 16 bases between them. Per the germline V gene, CDR1 is SGHTA and CDR2 is FQGNSA. CDR3 in DNA: TGTGCCAGCAGCCCTAAGGGGGGGCGATACACCGGGGAGCTGTTTTTT. Its translation is CASSPKGGRYTGELFF.

This chain uses TRBV24-1 with TRBJ2-1; no definite D call. The CDR3 consists of 14 residues. The germline CDR1 and CDR2 sequences are KGHDR and SFDVKD. Deletions cut 5 bases from V and 5 bases from J, with 12 bases between. CDR3 sequence: CATSGRVLDNEQFF. In DNA, the CDR3 is TGTGCCACCAGTGGCCGGGTCCTGGACAATGAGCAGTTCTTC.

This clonotype turned up a few times. The chain joins TRBV7-9 to TRBJ2-7, with D perhaps TRBD2 (6 bases). The CDR3 is made up of 13 amino acids. V was trimmed by 2 bases and J by 6 bases, leaving 11 bases between them. Looked up from germline, CDR1 is SEHNR and CDR2 is FQNEAQ (reference sequence). This chain's CDR3 is CASSLQEGLEQYF. The CDR3 DNA reads as TGTGCCAGCAGCTTACAGGAGGGCCTCGAGCAGTACTTC.

This clonotype was observed many times. The rearrangement uses TRBV27 and TRBJ1-4; maybe TRBD1 (5 bases). This CDR3 contains 15 residues. Germline CDR1 MNHEY, CDR2 SMNVEV (reference sequence). V was cut by 6 bases and J by 0 bases, with 11 bases left in between. CDR3 amino acids: CASSPTGATNEKLFF. The CDR3 region has the DNA TGTGCCAGCAGCCCCACAGGAGCAACTAATGAAAAACTGTTTTTT.

This clonotype has a handful of counts. This chain uses TRBV27 with TRBJ2-1, with no clear D. The germline V and J ends were trimmed by 5 bases and 0 bases, with 11 bases remaining between them. Germline values: CDR1 MNHEY, CDR2 SMNVEV (reference sequence). There are 15 residues in the CDR3. Written as DNA, the CDR3 is TGTGCCAGCAGTCAGAGTGCCTTCTCCTACAATGAGCAGTTCTTC. Translated: CASSQSAFSYNEQFF.

V and J are TRBV7-8 and TRBJ2-3; D is unclear. The length of the CDR3 is 13 residues. Per the germline V gene, CDR1 is SGHVS and CDR2 is FQNEAQ. Trimming stripped 8 bases from V and 2 bases from J, with 11 bases between. CDR3 DNA sequence: TGTGCCAGCTGGAGCTCAGCCACAGATACGCAGTATTTT. Translated: CASWSSATDTQYF.